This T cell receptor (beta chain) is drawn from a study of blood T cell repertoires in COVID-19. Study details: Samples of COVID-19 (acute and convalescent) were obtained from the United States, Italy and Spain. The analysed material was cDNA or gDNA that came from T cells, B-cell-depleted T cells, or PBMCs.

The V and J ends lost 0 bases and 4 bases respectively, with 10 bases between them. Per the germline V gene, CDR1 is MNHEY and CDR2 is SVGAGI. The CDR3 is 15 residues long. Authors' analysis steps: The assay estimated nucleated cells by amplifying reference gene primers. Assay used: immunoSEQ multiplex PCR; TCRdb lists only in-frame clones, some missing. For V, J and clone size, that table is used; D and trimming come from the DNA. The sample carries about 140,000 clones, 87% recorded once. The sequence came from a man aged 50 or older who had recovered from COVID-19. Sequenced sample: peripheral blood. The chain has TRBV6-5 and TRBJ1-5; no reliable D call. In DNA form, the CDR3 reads TGTGCCAGCAGTTACTCTGTACAGCTAAATCAGCCCCAGCATTTT. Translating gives CASSYSVQLNQPQHF.